This T cell receptor (beta chain) stems from a study of sequential checkpoint blockade in melanoma. Profiling relied on immunoSEQ multiplex PCR, and the TCRdb table lists in-frame clones only, not all of them. In the table there are about 5,000 clones, roughly 25% of which are singletons. As to treatment: randomized to nivolumab then ipilimumab (arm A) or the reverse (arm B). The germline V gene has CDR1 KGHSH and CDR2 LQKENI. The V end was cut by 3 bases, the J end by 7 bases, with 15 bases between. This CDR3 comprises 14 residues. The sample here was tumor tissue (inferred from file names), taken from a patient given nivolumab and ipilimumab in sequence. The source is a human donor with melanoma. This rearrangement joins TRBV18 to TRBJ1-1; TRBD1 is a possible D gene (6 bases). The CDR3 reads CASSPTGRDIEAFF. CDR3 nucleotide sequence: TGTGCCAGCTCACCGACCGGCCGGGACATTGAAGCTTTCTTT.